The source of this T cell receptor beta chain is a study of T cell responses to AZD1222 COVID-19 vaccine. The CDR3 has 14 amino acids. The germline V gene has CDR1 SGDLS and CDR2 YYNGEE. The ends were cut back, 0 bases at V and 6 bases at J, with 11 bases in the middle. TCRdb's table, derived via immunoSEQ multiplex PCR, lists solely in-frame clones and lacks some. The sample lists some 100,000 clones; about 87% were seen once. The sequence came from an adult in good health. V gene TRBV9 combines with J gene TRBJ2-3, with D maybe TRBD1 (5 bases). This material consisted of peripheral blood, taken on day 0 of AZD1222 vaccination. The CDR3 protein is CASSVATGSDTQYF. In nucleotides, the CDR3 is TGTGCCAGCAGCGTAGCTACAGGCTCCGATACGCAGTATTTT.